These T cell receptor beta chains were read from a single sample in a study of blood T cell repertoires in COVID-19. Generated by immunoSEQ multiplex PCR, the TCRdb table keeps only in-frame clones and is missing some. The table records some 330,000 clones, roughly 91% of them present only once. Sequencing input: peripheral blood. These receptors came from a woman between 25 and 40 years old with COVID-19, enrolled during active disease. Both conserved end residues are trimmed from each CDR3. A D gene is named only where the DNA matches it firmly.

d_gene,v_gene,CDR3aa
-,TRBV6-6,ASSPVGFLSYNSPLH
-,TRBV5-1,ASSLGTPGGEKLF
-,TRBV29-1,SVVPGGGDTQY
-,TRBV18,ASSPAQRNTEAF
-,TRBV5-4,ASSLGGVNYGYT
TRBD2,TRBV5-4,ASSERGGYNEQF
-,TRBV5-1,ASKQLGAQETQY
TRBD2,TRBV27,ASSLSIAGPYEQY
-,TRBV27,ASSLGAPRDEQY
-,TRBV4-3,ASSQDLVAGVEKLF
-,TRBV11-3,ASSRTSSYYEQY
-,TRBV11-3,ASSSSPGEQETQY
TRBD1,TRBV6-2/TRBV6-3,ASSYGGTGGVHEQY
-,TRBV14,ASSQEIGREAF
-,TRBV5-4,ASSHRTDKRDGYT
TRBD1,TRBV6-5,ASSRGTAENTEAF
TRBD2,TRBV6-5,ASKPGLANTGELF
-,TRBV7-6,ASSLGAGNTGELF
-,TRBV19,ASTPGSFAYGYT
-,TRBV29-1,SVRGGNTEAF
TRBD2,TRBV10-3,AISSLAGGGGDTQY
-,TRBV6-1,ASSEATDGAGEQF
-,TRBV12-5,ASGRQPSNYGYT
-,TRBV5-1,ASSHLPSWEGSNSPLH
-,TRBV2,ASSANNYGYT
-,TRBV6-5,ASSFAREKLF
TRBD2,TRBV5-6,ASSLVDASGYNEQF
TRBD1,TRBV7-9,ASSLGQGNGYT
-,TRBV4-1,ASSQKDSPIYGYT
-,TRBV3-1/TRBV3-2,ASSPNLNRDTEAF
-,TRBV7-6,ASSLASSPTDTQY
TRBD2,TRBV20-1,SASSSGELYNEQF
TRBD1,TRBV7-9,ASSPTGTANYGYT
TRBD1,TRBV3-1/TRBV3-2,ASSQDTGGAYEKLF
-,TRBV7-9,ASTLSQGLLHGYT
-,TRBV6-1,ASSEVRGSYNSPLH
-,TRBV2,ASTVDSRYEQY
-,TRBV2,ASSGLLAGETQY
-,TRBV13,ASRPSTIREQGPSGNSPLH
-,TRBV2,ASRAGAQETQY
-,TRBV6-5,ASSYSAVPNEKLF
-,TRBV7-2,ASSSRSYGYT
TRBD1,TRBV6-1,ASSEPDRVANEKLF
-,TRBV5-6,ASSLVRGGNEQF
-,TRBV21-1,ASRPTGDLPGYT
-,TRBV7-2,ASSPGRYGYT
-,TRBV5-1,ASSPGRQTLGEKLF
-,TRBV18,ASSLLAEQTQY
-,TRBV6-5,ASNRVDYGYT